This T cell receptor (beta chain) was obtained from a study of cytomegalovirus exposure and HLA in healthy donors. The CDR3 spans 14 residues. Trimming cost V 5 bases and J 1 base, with 11 bases left between them. Germline CDR1 is SNHLY and CDR2 is FYNNEI. Remarks on this clone: The antigen is not known.

General study findings and limits: The tendency of first-cohort TCR clusters to co-occur in the 90 to 150 validation repertoires was the finding of a later analysis. Overall, roughly 150 TCR beta chains were annotated as cytomegalovirus-associated. Per published reports, the classifier diagnosed cytomegalovirus status with high specificity and sensitivity.

The assay was immunoSEQ multiplex PCR, and TCRdb's table has in-frame clones only and misses some. The table includes about 160,000 clones, approximately 86% detected once. This clonotype was sampled from a woman aged 18-29 years in good health and CMV-seronegative. Sequencing was done on a sample of PBMCs. The J gene is TRBJ1-2, the V gene TRBV2; D might be TRBD1 (6 bases). The CDR3: CASSTGTLNYGYTF. CDR3 nucleotide sequence: TGTGCCAGCAGTACCGGGACACTTAACTATGGCTACACCTTC.